These 25 T cell receptor beta chains were all obtained from the same sample, sequenced in a study of blood T cell repertoires in COVID-19 (dated by TCRdb to the early 2020s). Library preparation was by the immunoSEQ multiplex PCR assay. Here the immuneACCESS table is served through TCRdb, limited to in-frame sequences with V and J called. Missing clones are a known gap in these copies; in checked studies unresolved V genes cover under half, and the rest lacks a known reason. The sample contains around 150,000 clones, roughly 88% of them found a single time. The ten largest clones capture roughly a tenth of the sample. Source material: peripheral blood. The receptors come from a man in his sixties with active or convalescent COVID-19.

The chain links TRBV7-2 to TRBJ2-3; D uncertain. The length of the CDR3 is 12 residues. V lost 2 bases to trimming and J lost 5 bases, with 5 bases between them. The germline V gene has CDR1 SGHTA and CDR2 FQGNSA. The CDR3 region has the DNA TGTGCCAGCAGCTTAAGAGTAGATACGCAGTATTTT. This encodes CASSLRVDTQYF.

This chain uses TRBV24-1 with TRBJ2-5; TRBD2 is a possible D gene (6 bases). Germline lookup yields CDR1 KGHDR and CDR2 SFDVKD. Trimming removed 4 bases from V and 4 bases from J, with 12 bases in between. The CDR3 runs to 14 residues. In DNA form, the CDR3 reads TGTGCCACCAGTGAGGGACTGAAAGGAGAGACCCAGTACTTC. This codes for CATSEGLKGETQYF.

The chain has TRBV27 and TRBJ2-3; perhaps TRBD2 as D (7 bases). Trimming left V 2 bases short and J 3 bases short, with 15 bases between. Per germline, CDR1 MNHEY and CDR2 SMNVEV (reference sequence). The CDR3 sequence is 16 residues long. The CDR3 DNA follows: TGTGCCAGCAGTTTAACCCCCGGGGGGCTTACAGATACGCAGTATTTT. This encodes CASSLTPGGLTDTQYF.

This clone was recorded only once. The V and J genes are TRBV28 and TRBJ1-2, with D possibly TRBD1 on 5 matching bases. Looked up from germline, CDR1 is MDHEN and CDR2 is SYDVKM. V was trimmed by 2 bases and J by 7 bases, leaving 11 bases between them. The CDR3 spans 13 residues. Written as DNA, the CDR3 is TGTGCCAGCAGTTTAGGAGACAGAGGTGGCTACACCTTC. It encodes CASSLGDRGGYTF.

This sequence joins TRBV6-6 and TRBJ1-3; D is uncertain. Trimming shortened V by 7 bases and J by 1 base, and 14 bases separated the two germline ends. Germline CDR1 reads MNHNY; CDR2 reads SVGAGI (reference sequence). CDR3 size: 15 residues. DNA for the CDR3: TGTGCCAGCACCCCCCTGGCGGCGTCTGGAAACACCATATATTTT. Protein sequence: CASTPLAASGNTIYF.

This clone was picked up a small number of times. J is TRBJ1-5 and V is TRBV6-6; unclear D gene. The CDR3 has 16 amino acids. CDR1 and CDR2 (germline): MNHNY, SVGAGI (reference sequence). The V gene lost 6 bases and the J gene lost 0 bases, with 15 bases spanning the gap. The CDR3, as DNA: TGTGCCAGCAGCACCGAGGGAGAATATAGCAATCAGCCCCAGCATTTT. Its protein is CASSTEGEYSNQPQHF.

This chain joins TRBV28 and TRBJ1-1; 8 nucleotides match TRBD1. This CDR3 comprises 13 residues. The V segment lost 8 bases and the J segment 0 bases; nucleotides outside the gene matches: 2. The germline V gene has CDR1 MDHEN and CDR2 SYDVKM. The CDR3 reads CASLGQVNTEAFF. The CDR3 region has the DNA TGTGCCAGCTTGGGACAGGTGAACACTGAAGCTTTCTTT.

This sequence joins TRBV6-2 or TRBV6-3 and TRBJ1-5; D call uncertain. The V gene lost 2 bases and the J gene lost 0 bases, with 23 bases spanning the gap. This CDR3 comprises 20 residues. Germline CDR1 reads MNHEY; CDR2 reads SVGEGT. CDR3 sequence reads: CASSYPSQYERYYSNQPQHF. The CDR3 bases are TGTGCCAGCAGTTACCCCTCGCAGTATGAGCGGTACTATAGCAATCAGCCCCAGCATTTT.

This clone was observed once. The J gene is TRBJ2-2, the V gene TRBV7-7; D uncertain. This CDR3 contains 14 residues. CDR1 and CDR2 from the germline V gene are SSHAT and FNYEAQ (reference sequence). CDR3 region: CASSRGPNTGELFF. The CDR3 bases are TGTGCTAGCTCGCGAGGTCCGAACACCGGGGAGCTGTTTTTT.

This rearrangement joins TRBV6-5 to TRBJ1-5; D is unresolved. The CDR3 has 13 residues. V lost 6 bases, J lost 0 bases, and 6 bases lay in between. Germline loops: CDR1 MNHEY, CDR2 SVGAGI. The CDR3 DNA sequence: TGTGCCAGCAGCAGAAATAGCAATCAGCCCCAGCATTTT. Translated: CASSRNSNQPQHF.

The chain carries TRBV28 and TRBJ1-2; TRBD1 aligns across 11 bases. The CDR3 runs to 17 residues. Germline assignment: CDR1 MDHEN and CDR2 SYDVKM. V dropped 2 bases and J dropped 8; count of bases not matched to a gene: 13. The chain's CDR3 is CASSLLGTGGYKQGYTF. The CDR3 DNA reads TGTGCCAGCAGTTTACTTGGGACAGGGGGTTACAAACAGGGCTACACCTTC.

This clone was counted a few times. The CDR3 protein is CASSTSGTGFGSPLHF. The CDR3 DNA sequence: TGCGCCAGCAGCACGTCCGGGACAGGTTTTGGCTCACCCCTCCACTTT. The chain joins TRBV5-1 to TRBJ1-6; 8 nucleotides align to TRBD1. Trimming cost V 4 bases and J 10 bases; bases outside gene matches: 13. The germline CDR1 and CDR2 sequences are SGHRS and YFSETQ. The CDR3 has 16 residues.

The chain has TRBV24-1 and TRBJ2-3; D uncertain. This CDR3 spans 14 amino acids. The V gene's germline CDR1 is KGHDR and CDR2 SFDVKD. V lost 4 bases, J lost 2 bases, and 9 bases lay in between. The CDR3: CATSEDTYTDTQYF. The CDR3 DNA is TGTGCCACCAGTGAAGACACCTACACAGATACGCAGTATTTT.

Concerning this clone: Compared with germline, one end of the junction differs, possibly owing to a read error. This chain connects TRBV27 to TRBJ2-1, with 9 bases that match TRBD2. CDR3 length: 15 amino acids. CDR1 is MNHEY, CDR2 SMNVEV, per germline (reference sequence). CDR3 DNA: TGTGCCAGCAGGCGGGGCGGGAGGGACCCGAATGTGCAGTTCTTC. Amino acid sequence: CASRRGGRDPNVQFF.

V is TRBV9 and J is TRBJ1-2, with D tentatively TRBD1 (5 bases). The CDR3 consists of 16 residues. Germline V gives CDR1 SGDLS, CDR2 YYNGEE. Trimming took 4 bases from V and 4 from J, leaving 20 bases between them. CDR3 bases: TGTGCCAGCAGCTTGGGGTCCGGAGCTCAGGGCTATGGCTACACCTTC. Translation: CASSLGSGAQGYGYTF. Looking up the rest from reference TRBV9 and TRBJ1-2 gives the full variable domain: DSGVTQTPKHLITATGQRVTLRCSPRSGDLSVYWYQQSLDQGLQFLIQYYNGEERAKGNILERFSAQQFPDLHSELNLSSLELGDSALYFCASSLGSGAQGYGYTFGSGTRLTVV.

This chain joins TRBV20-1 and TRBJ1-1; no reliable D call. Trimming shortened V by 5 bases and J by 4 bases, and 8 bases separated the two germline ends. Germline lookup yields CDR1 DFQATT and CDR2 SNEGSKA (reference sequence). The CDR3 extends over 11 amino acids. CDR3 sequence reads: CSASRSTEAFF. The CDR3 DNA reads as TGCAGTGCTTCACGGAGCACTGAAGCTTTCTTT.

The chain links TRBV7-8 to TRBJ1-5; D remains ambiguous. CDR3 length: 16 residues. From germline, CDR1 is SGHVS and CDR2 FQNEAQ. Between the trimmed V and J ends, which lost 5 bases and 0 bases, there was a span of 14 bases. The CDR3 loop reads CASSGEAGYSNQPQHF. The CDR3 nucleotides are TGTGCCAGCAGCGGAGAGGCAGGCTATAGCAATCAGCCCCAGCATTTT.

The chain carries TRBV3-1 (or the pseudogene TRBV3-2) and TRBJ2-7; D perhaps matches TRBD1 (6 bases). CDR3 length equals 14 residues. Trimming shortened V by 4 bases and J by 6 bases, and 16 bases separated the two germline ends. Germline V CDR1 and CDR2: LGHDT, YNNKEL (reference sequence). CDR3 region: CASSLNRESSEQYF. CDR3 nucleotides: TGTGCCAGCAGCCTGAACAGGGAATCCAGCGAGCAGTACTTC.

The CDR3 nucleotides are TGCGCCAGCAGCCGAATCTTGAGCTCTGGAAACACCATATATTTT. This codes for CASSRILSSGNTIYF. V gene TRBV4-1 combines with J gene TRBJ1-3; no definite D call. Germline V gene data show CDR1 as MGHRA and CDR2 as YSYEKL. CDR3 length: 15 amino acids. The ends were cut back, 4 bases at V and 0 bases at J, with 10 bases in the middle.

This chain uses TRBV3-1 (or the pseudogene TRBV3-2) with TRBJ2-7, with a tentative D call TRBD1 (5 bases). The germline V and J ends were trimmed by 1 base and 4 bases, with 14 bases remaining between them. CDR3 length equals 15 residues. CDR1 LGHDT and CDR2 YNNKEL come from the germline V gene (reference sequence). CDR3 in amino acids: CASSQADRRPYEQYF. The CDR3 nucleotides read TGTGCCAGCAGCCAAGCTGACAGACGACCTTACGAGCAGTACTTC.

The V gene is TRBV25-1, the J gene TRBJ2-7; no clear D gene. Between the trimmed V and J ends, which lost 5 bases and 2 bases, there was a span of 10 bases. The CDR3 runs to 13 residues. Germline-derived CDR1 and CDR2 are MGHDK and SYGVNS. CDR3 protein: CASSTNKAYEQYF. In DNA, the CDR3 is TGTGCCAGCAGTACAAATAAAGCCTACGAGCAGTACTTC.

The gene calls are TRBV19 and TRBJ1-1; D possibly corresponds to TRBD1 (5 bases). Trimming took 3 bases from V and 1 from J, leaving 15 bases between them. Germline loops: CDR1 LNHDA, CDR2 SQIVND (reference sequence). This CDR3 spans 16 amino acids. The CDR3 sequence is CASSMTPGQANTEAFF. The CDR3 DNA reads as TGTGCCAGTAGTATGACGCCCGGACAAGCGAACACTGAAGCTTTCTTT.

The sample holds a few counts of this clone. This rearrangement joins TRBV15 to TRBJ2-2; 7 bases align to TRBD2. The trim removed 3 bases at V and 0 bases at J, leaving 1 base unmatched. The CDR3 runs 15 residues. Germline V gene sequence: CDR1 LNHNV, CDR2 YYDKDF (reference sequence). CDR3 protein: CATSRGGANTGELFF. As DNA, the CDR3 is TGTGCCACCAGCAGGGGGGGGGCGAACACCGGGGAGCTGTTTTTT.

The chain carries TRBV19 and TRBJ1-5; D not certain. Germline V gene sequence: CDR1 LNHDA, CDR2 SQIVND (reference sequence). Trimming cost V 3 bases and J 5 bases, with 17 bases left between them. This CDR3 is 16 amino acids long. The DNA for the CDR3 is TGTGCCAGTAGTATCCAACTGGGGAGGAGAGATCAGCCCCAGCATTTT. This gives the protein CASSIQLGRRDQPQHF.

This rearrangement joins TRBV6-1 to TRBJ1-2, with a possible D match to TRBD1 (6 bases). V was trimmed by 3 bases and J by 3 bases, leaving 14 bases between them. Germline CDR1 and CDR2: MNHNS and SASEGT. This CDR3 region has 15 residues. CDR3 sequence (DNA): TGTGCCAGCAGTGAGACACTGCAGGGGTACTATGGCTACACCTTC. Translated, it gives CASSETLQGYYGYTF.